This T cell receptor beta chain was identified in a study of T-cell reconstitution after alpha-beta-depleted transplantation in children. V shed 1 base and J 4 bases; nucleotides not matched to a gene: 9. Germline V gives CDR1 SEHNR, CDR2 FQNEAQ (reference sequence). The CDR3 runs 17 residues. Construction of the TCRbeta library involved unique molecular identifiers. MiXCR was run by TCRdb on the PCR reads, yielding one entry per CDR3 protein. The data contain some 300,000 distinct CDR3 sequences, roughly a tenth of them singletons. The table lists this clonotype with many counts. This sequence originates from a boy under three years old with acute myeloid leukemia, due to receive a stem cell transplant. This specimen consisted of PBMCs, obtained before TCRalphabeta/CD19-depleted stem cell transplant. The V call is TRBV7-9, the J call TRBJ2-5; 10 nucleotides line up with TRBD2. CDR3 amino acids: CASSLGPGLAVTETQYF. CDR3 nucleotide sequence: TGTGCCAGCAGCTTAGGACCCGGACTAGCGGTGACAGAGACCCAGTACTTC.